This TCR beta chain was sequenced during a study of cytomegalovirus exposure and HLA in healthy donors. Study observations and caveats: In vitro, a few CMV-associated chains proved specific for CMV antigens.

Primers for the PCR totalled 60 Vbeta and 13 Jbeta. Clones were sequenced by immunoSEQ multiplex PCR, and TCRdb holds only the in-frame ones, with some missing. Of 190,000 or so clones listed, 75% to 85% are singletons. CDR1 is SGHTS, CDR2 YDEGEE, per germline. The V gene lost 6 bases and the J gene lost 8 bases, with 10 bases spanning the gap. The CDR3 has 11 residues. Comment on this clone: Its antigen is currently unknown.

The sequence was obtained from a girl under 18 in good health and CMV-seropositive. The chain has TRBV5-8 and TRBJ2-3; no definite D call. Sequencing was done on a sample of PBMCs. The CDR3 loop is CASTRPSTQYF. DNA for the CDR3: TGTGCCAGCACCCGCCCGAGTACGCAGTATTTT.